The 18 T cell receptor beta chains reported below all come from one sample, sequenced in a study of blood T cells in healthy people across ages. A second PCR of 7 to 11 cycles used a sample-barcoded 5' primer and a J-beta primer mix. TCRdb re-called the 5' RACE reads with MiXCR, one entry per CDR3 protein. The repertoire holds approximately 760,000 distinct CDR3 sequences, with just under 25% as singletons. The same data also went into a second study, on T cells of mothers and their children.

What was sequenced was blood. The receptors were sampled from a boy younger than 18 in good health.

The rearrangement links TRBV29-1 to TRBJ2-1; 9 bases are a match to TRBD1. Germline trimming cut 2 bases from V and 9 bases from J; bases unmatched to any gene: 5. The CDR3 sequence is 13 residues long. Germline V gives CDR1 SQVTM, CDR2 ANQGSEA. CDR3 nucleotides: TGCAGCGTTGAAAACCGGGACAGGGTTGAGCAGTTCTTC. Its translation: CSVENRDRVEQFF.

The chain carries TRBV5-1 and TRBJ2-7; tentative D call: TRBD2 (5 bases). This CDR3 region has 13 residues. Germline CDR1 reads SGHRS; CDR2 reads YFSETQ. V was clipped by 0 bases and J by 5 bases, with 9 bases between them. CDR3 in amino acids: CASSLAGVNEQYF. Here the CDR3 DNA reads TGCGCCAGCAGCTTGGCCGGGGTAAACGAGCAGTACTTC.

The table lists this clonotype with a few counts. This chain uses TRBV20-1 with TRBJ2-7; 8 nucleotides line up with TRBD2. The CDR3 has 14 residues. The J segment lost 7 bases and the V segment lost 3 bases, leaving 11 bases of the junction unmatched. CDR1 and CDR2 from the germline V gene are DFQATT and SNEGSKA (reference sequence). The DNA for the CDR3 is TGCAGTGCTAGGCCCCCGGGACTAGTAAAAGAGCAGTACTTC. This sequence encodes CSARPPGLVKEQYF.

This clonotype was picked up a small number of times. The rearrangement joins TRBV29-1 to TRBJ1-2; a possible D gene is TRBD1 (5 bases). Deletions cut 0 bases from V and 4 bases from J, with 15 bases between. CDR1 and CDR2 (germline): SQVTM, ANQGSEA. This CDR3 has 15 amino acids. CDR3 DNA: TGCAGCGTTGAAGAGCGGCAGGGACGCCTCTATGGCTACACCTTC. It specifies CSVEERQGRLYGYTF.

The chain joins TRBV7-9 to TRBJ1-4, with 12 bases that match TRBD1. The CDR3 extends over 17 amino acids. In germline, CDR1 is SEHNR, CDR2 FQNEAQ (reference sequence). J lost 8 bases, V lost 7 bases, and 14 bases had no gene match. This CDR3 is CASNGTGGEDIGEKLFF. Written as DNA, the CDR3 is TGTGCCAGCAACGGGACAGGGGGCGAAGATATAGGGGAAAAACTGTTTTTT.

This clonotype occurred many times. The CDR3 region is CSASATGGETQYF. In DNA form, the CDR3 reads TGCAGCGCGTCAGCAACAGGGGGGGAGACCCAGTACTTC. The chain has TRBV29-1 and TRBJ2-5; 8 bases fit TRBD1. The CDR3 contains 13 residues. Germline CDR1 is SQVTM and CDR2 is ANQGSEA. After removal of 7 bases from V and 5 bases from J, the junction contained 9 bases not matched to a gene.

In this sample, this clonotype turned up a few times. V gene TRBV6-5 combines with J gene TRBJ1-6; D possibly corresponds to TRBD1 (6 bases). The germline V gene encodes CDR1 MNHEY and CDR2 SVGAGI. The CDR3 totals 15 residues. V was cut by 7 bases and J by 9 bases, with 19 bases left in between. CDR3 nucleotides: TGTGCCAGCACCCTGGGGGCGGTTGTTAGTTCACCCCTCCACTTT. Translation: CASTLGAVVSSPLHF.

This clonotype was seen a few times. The rearrangement links TRBV4-3 to TRBJ2-7, with D possibly TRBD1 on 6 matching bases. CDR1 LGHNA and CDR2 YSLEER come from the germline V gene. The CDR3 is 16 residues long. V was pared by 4 bases and J by 0 bases, with 16 bases between. CDR3 coding DNA: TGCGCCAGCAGCCCTACCTTGGGACAAGGCTCCTACGAGCAGTACTTC. It yields the protein CASSPTLGQGSYEQYF.

This clonotype has more than one count but fewer than ten. CDR3 sequence (DNA): TGTGCCAGCAGTGAGACAGGGTTTCCCTCTGGGGCCAACGTCCTGACTTTC. Translating gives CASSETGFPSGANVLTF. This chain uses TRBV2 with TRBJ2-6; TRBD1 matches 7 bases. Germline V gives CDR1 SNHLY, CDR2 FYNNEI. The CDR3 extends over 17 amino acids. V dropped 3 bases and J dropped 0; count of bases not matched to a gene: 5.

This chain uses TRBV20-1 with TRBJ2-7, with TRBD2 identical over 13 bases. V lost 6 bases and J lost 2; bases outside the gene matches: 10. The CDR3 contains 16 residues. Germline values: CDR1 DFQATT, CDR2 SNEGSKA (reference sequence). CDR3 loop: CSATGTSGKLAYEQYF. CDR3 in DNA: TGCAGTGCAACCGGGACTAGCGGGAAGTTGGCCTACGAGCAGTACTTC.

V gene TRBV19 combines with J gene TRBJ1-3; D gene unclear. This CDR3 has 13 amino acids. Trimming stripped 9 bases from V and 0 bases from J, with 9 bases between. Germline CDR1 reads LNHDA; CDR2 reads SQIVND (reference sequence). CDR3 loop: CASRHSSGNTIYF. CDR3 sequence (DNA): TGTGCCAGCAGACATAGCTCTGGAAACACCATATATTTT. The entire variable domain, with the rest obtained from reference TRBV19 and TRBJ1-3, is as follows: DGGITQSPKYLFRKEGQNVTLSCEQNLNHDAMYWYRQDPGQGLRLIYYSQIVNDFQKGDIAEGYSVSREKKESFPLTVTSAQKNPTAFYLCASRHSSGNTIYFGEGSWLTVV.

This clonotype was seen more than once but under ten times. The rearrangement uses TRBV10-3 and TRBJ1-2; D not resolved. The germline V and J ends were trimmed by 0 bases and 1 base, with 6 bases remaining between them. Germline V gene data show CDR1 as ENHRY and CDR2 as SYGVKD. The CDR3 is made up of 14 amino acids. The CDR3 region is CAISESEFNYGYTF. For the CDR3, the DNA is TGTGCCATCAGTGAGTCGGAGTTTAACTATGGCTACACCTTC.

This sequence joins TRBV7-9 and TRBJ2-3; 8 bases fit TRBD2. Trimming took 8 bases from V and 4 from J; bases not matched to a gene: 17. The CDR3 contains 17 residues. CDR1 is SEHNR, CDR2 FQNEAQ, per germline (reference sequence). In nucleotides, the CDR3 is TGTGCCAGCCCCTCAAGCGGGGGACGCGGCGGTGCAGATACGCAGTATTTT. Its protein product is CASPSSGGRGGADTQYF.

Turning to this clonotype: A much more abundant neighbour one base away suggests this may be a read error. V usage is TRBV10-3 and J usage is TRBJ2-5; D not resolved. The ends were cut back, 4 bases at V and 0 bases at J, with 6 bases in the middle. The germline V gene encodes CDR1 ENHRY and CDR2 SYGVKD. The CDR3 consists of 13 residues. The CDR3 loop is CAISGSYQETQYF. CDR3 DNA: TGTGCCATCAGTGGGTCTTACCAAGAGACCCAGTACTTC.

V usage is TRBV20-1 and J usage is TRBJ2-5, with a possible D match to TRBD2 (6 bases). The J call may not be correct, given that the DNA end is closer to TRBJ2-1. This CDR3 contains 15 residues. Germline V lookup: CDR1 DFQATT, CDR2 SNEGSKA (reference sequence). CDR3 coding DNA: TGCAGTGCTAGAGATGGCGGGGCCCCGATCAATGAGCAGTTCTTC. Residues: CSARDGGAPINEQFF.

This clonotype was observed a handful of times. The rearrangement uses TRBV5-1 and TRBJ2-5, with 7 bases aligning to TRBD2. The germline V gene has CDR1 SGHRS and CDR2 YFSETQ. V was pared by 0 bases and J by 5 bases, with 10 bases of the junction left unmatched. The CDR3 loop spans 16 amino acids. The CDR3 DNA sequence: TGCGCCAGCAGCTTGGGTTCCAGCGGGGTAAGGGAGACCCAGTACTTC. Translating it yields CASSLGSSGVRETQYF. Based on the CDR3 plus reference TRBV5-1 and TRBJ2-5, the full variable domain is KAGVTQTPRYLIKTRGQQVTLSCSPISGHRSVSWYQQTPGQGLQFLFEYFSETQRNKGNFPGRFSGRQFSNSRSEMNVSTLELGDSALYLCASSLGSSGVRETQYFGPGTRLLVL.

This clonotype appeared a few times. The rearrangement joins TRBV6-2 or TRBV6-3 to TRBJ2-3, with 8 positions matching TRBD2. Germline trimming cut 4 bases from V and 3 bases from J; bases unmatched to any gene: 9. The CDR3 contains 16 residues. Germline loops: CDR1 MNHEY, CDR2 SVGEGT. DNA for the CDR3: TGTGCCAGCAGTTCCTGGGCTAGCGGGCCAACAGATACGCAGTATTTT. This sequence encodes CASSSWASGPTDTQYF.

This clonotype has ten or more counts. The CDR3 bases are TGTGCCAGCAGCTTGACAGCGGGAAGTATAGGCGAGCAGTACTTC. Its translation: CASSLTAGSIGEQYF. The chain uses TRBV7-9 and TRBJ2-5; 7 bases are shared with TRBD2. TRBJ2-7 explains the end of the DNA better; the J call may be wrong. Germline V gene sequence: CDR1 SEHNR, CDR2 FQNEAQ (reference sequence). This CDR3 contains 15 residues.